The 9 T cell receptor beta chains reported below all come from one sample, sequenced in a study of blood T cell repertoires in COVID-19. Sequencing used immunoSEQ multiplex PCR; TCRdb keeps in-frame clones, though not all of them. The top ten hold approximately 1.6% of the sample, which has 250,000 to 400,000 clones, 88% seen once. The sample comprised peripheral blood. All receptors derive from a woman aged 25 to 39 with COVID-19, enrolled during active disease.

The CDR3 sequence is CASSVYRDSHDQPQHF. The CDR3 nucleotides read TGTGCCAGCAGTGTTTACCGGGACAGTCACGATCAGCCCCAGCATTTT. V and J are TRBV28 and TRBJ1-5; TRBD1 matches 7 bases. J gave up 5 bases and V 5 bases, and 12 bases lay outside the gene matches. The germline CDR1 and CDR2 sequences are MDHEN and SYDVKM. This CDR3 has 16 amino acids.

This chain connects TRBV14 to TRBJ2-7; the D gene is possibly TRBD2 (5 bases). The germline gives CDR1 SGHDN, CDR2 FVKESK. Trimming shortened V by 1 base and J by 3 bases, and 10 bases separated the two germline ends. This CDR3 contains 14 residues. The chain's CDR3 is CASSQGGDFYEQYV. Here the CDR3 DNA reads TGTGCCAGCAGCCAAGGGGGAGACTTCTACGAGCAGTACGTC.

The CDR3 spells CASSTKSGGQETQYF. The DNA of the CDR3 is TGTGCCAGCAGCACGAAAAGCGGGGGGCAAGAGACCCAGTACTTC. The J gene is TRBJ2-5, the V gene TRBV5-6, with TRBD2 identical over 9 bases. The CDR3 is 15 residues long. Looked up from germline, CDR1 is SGHDT and CDR2 is YYEEEE. V lost 4 bases to trimming and J lost 2 bases; unmatched junction nucleotides: 6.

This clone appeared a single time. At one end the junction does not follow the germline gene, possibly because of a read error. The chain is built from TRBV7-6 and TRBJ1-3; the D is unclear. The V gene's germline CDR1 is SGHVS and CDR2 FNYEAQ. This CDR3 region has 17 residues. The CDR3 loop reads CASSLGPGRARLNTIYF. CDR3 sequence (DNA): TGTGCCAGCAGTTTAGGCCCGGGGAGGGCGCGGTTGAACACCATATATTTT.

The chain is built from TRBV30 and TRBJ2-7, with D perhaps TRBD1 (5 bases). There are 14 residues in the CDR3. Between the trimmed V and J ends, which lost 1 base and 2 bases, there was a span of 12 bases. Germline V CDR1 and CDR2: GTSNPN, SVGIG (reference sequence). CDR3 amino acids: CAWSATAYPYEQYF. As DNA, the CDR3 is TGTGCCTGGAGTGCGACAGCATACCCCTACGAGCAGTACTTC.

The CDR3 DNA is TGTGCCAGCAGCTTAGCATCGGGGGTCAGCACTGAAGCTTTCTTT. Translation: CASSLASGVSTEAFF. V and J are TRBV11-3 and TRBJ1-1; D is perhaps TRBD1 (5 bases). The CDR3 covers 15 residues. Trimming left V 1 base short and J 4 bases short, with 13 bases between. Germline lookup yields CDR1 SGHNT and CDR2 YENEEA. Together with reference TRBV11-3 and TRBJ1-1, the CDR3 gives the full variable domain: EAGVVQSPRYKIIEKKQPVAFWCNPISGHNTLYWYLQNLGQGPELLIRYENEEAVDDSQLPKDRFSAERLKGVDSTLKIQPAELGDSAVYLCASSLASGVSTEAFFGQGTRLTVV.

Only one count was recorded for this clone. This chain uses TRBV5-6 with TRBJ2-1; D is undetermined. CDR1 and CDR2 (germline): SGHDT, YYEEEE. The CDR3 is made up of 12 amino acids. Deletions cut 4 bases from V and 4 bases from J, with 6 bases between. CDR3: CASSLRYNEQFF. CDR3 nucleotides: TGTGCCAGCAGCCTTCGGTACAATGAGCAGTTCTTC.

In this sample, this clone turned up once. The chain joins TRBV3-1 (or the pseudogene TRBV3-2) to TRBJ2-3, with 9 bases identical to TRBD2. V shed 4 bases, J shed 0 bases, and the junction held 5 bases outside the gene matches. The germline CDR1 and CDR2 sequences are LGHDT and YNNKEL (reference sequence). The CDR3 extends over 16 amino acids. The CDR3 here is CASSPSLAGSTDTQYF. DNA of the CDR3: TGTGCCAGCAGCCCTTCACTAGCGGGTAGCACAGATACGCAGTATTTT.

V usage is TRBV7-8 and J usage is TRBJ1-2; the match to TRBD1 covers 11 bases. This CDR3 is built from 15 residues. V lost 7 bases to trimming and J lost 8 bases; unmatched junction nucleotides: 12. The germline CDR1 and CDR2 sequences are SGHVS and FQNEAQ. The CDR3 protein is CASTSGQGVLSGYTF. The CDR3 DNA follows: TGTGCCAGCACCTCGGGACAGGGGGTATTGAGCGGCTACACCTTC.